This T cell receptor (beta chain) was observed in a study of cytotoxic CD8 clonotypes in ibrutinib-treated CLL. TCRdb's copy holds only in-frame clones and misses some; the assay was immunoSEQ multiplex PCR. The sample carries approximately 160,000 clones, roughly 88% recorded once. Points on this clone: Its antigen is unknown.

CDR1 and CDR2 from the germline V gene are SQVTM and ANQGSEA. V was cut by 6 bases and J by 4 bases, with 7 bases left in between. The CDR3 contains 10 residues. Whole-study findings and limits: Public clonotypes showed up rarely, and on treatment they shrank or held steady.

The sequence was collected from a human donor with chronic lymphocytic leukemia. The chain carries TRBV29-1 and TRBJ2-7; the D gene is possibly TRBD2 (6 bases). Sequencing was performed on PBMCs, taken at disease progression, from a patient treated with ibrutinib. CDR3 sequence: CSVREYEQYF. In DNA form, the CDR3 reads TGCAGCGTCCGGGAGTACGAGCAGTACTTC.